A selection of T cell receptor beta chains follows, all from one sample in a study of cytomegalovirus exposure and HLA in healthy donors. Generated by immunoSEQ multiplex PCR, the TCRdb table keeps only in-frame clones and is missing some. This sample carries around 76,000 clones, nearly 80% of them seen once, and the ten largest clones take approximately 9%. Sequences were obtained from PBMCs. Receptors were obtained from a woman aged 40 to 55 in good health and CMV-seropositive. Both conserved end residues are part of each CDR3. The order of the fields is J gene, clone size, D gene, V gene, CDR3 DNA, CDR3 protein. The D gene is left open where the match is weak. Not all rows give a size; the values are once, few, many and, for expanded clones, a class.

TRBJ2-7 | - | TRBD1 | TRBV25-1 | TGTGCCAGCAGTGAAAGGACAGGGGGCATCTACGAGCAGTACTTC | CASSERTGGIYEQYF
TRBJ2-3 | - | TRBD2 | TRBV27 | TGTGCCAGCAGTTTAAGCGGGGGGCTTGGCACAGATACGCAGTATTTT | CASSLSGGLGTDTQYF
TRBJ1-2 | - | - | TRBV19 | TGTGCCAGTAGTATAGAAGAGACTGACTATGGCTACACCTTC | CASSIEETDYGYTF
TRBJ2-2 | few | - | TRBV21-1 | TGTGCCAGCAACACGGGACATCGCGACACCGGGGAGCTGTTTTTT | CASNTGHRDTGELFF
TRBJ1-1 | - | - | TRBV6-1 | TGTGCCAGCCAGGCACTTACTGAAGCTTTCTTT | CASQALTEAFF
TRBJ2-7 | - | - | TRBV5-1 | TGCGCCAGCAGCGGCGGGATCTCCTACGAGCAGTACTTC | CASSGGISYEQYF
TRBJ2-4 | - | - | TRBV7-6 | TGTGCCAGCAGCCCGCTTCCGGGATCCGGGGTCATTCAGTACTTC | CASSPLPGSGVIQYF
TRBJ2-3 | - | TRBD2 | TRBV15 | TGTGCCACCAGCAGTGGACTAGCTAGCACAGATACGCAGTATTTT | CATSSGLASTDTQYF
TRBJ1-2 | - | TRBD1 | TRBV14 | TGTGCCAGCAGCCAAGATTTTACAGGGGATGGCTACACCTTC | CASSQDFTGDGYTF
TRBJ1-2 | - | - | TRBV5-4 | TGTGCCAGCAGCTTGGTAGGGGTGGTGTTTGGCTACACCTTC | CASSLVGVVFGYTF
TRBJ2-2 | - | - | TRBV7-3 | TGTGCCAGCAGCCCTCTGAGCACCGCGAACACCGGGGAGCTGTTTTTT | CASSPLSTANTGELFF
TRBJ1-5 | - | TRBD1 | TRBV2 | TGTGCCAGCAGGGGGACAGGGGGGTTTTCTTCTGTTCAGCCCCAGCATTTT | CASRGTGGFSSVQPQHF
TRBJ2-7 | - | - | TRBV10-3 | TGTGCCATCAGTGAGTTGACAGAAAGCTCCTACGAGCAGTACTTC | CAISELTESSYEQYF
TRBJ2-7 | - | TRBD1 | TRBV6-1 | TGTGCCAGCACCCAGGGGGACAGCTCCTACGAGCAGTACTTC | CASTQGDSSYEQYF
TRBJ1-1 | few | TRBD1 | TRBV7-6 | TGTGCCAGCAGCTCCCACCCACCGGGACAGGGAGCCGCTGAAGCTTTCTTT | CASSSHPPGQGAAEAFF
TRBJ2-3 | - | TRBD2 | TRBV7-2 | TGTGCCAGCAGCTTAGGAGATAGCGGGGGCCCAGATACGCAGTATTTT | CASSLGDSGGPDTQYF
TRBJ1-4 | - | TRBD1 | TRBV5-1 | TGCGCCAGCAGCTTGGTGGGACAGGGGGAAAAACTGTTTTTT | CASSLVGQGEKLFF
TRBJ1-1 | once | - | TRBV7-9 | TGTGCCAGCAGCACGACTGGAAACACTGAAGCTTTCTTT | CASSTTGNTEAFF
TRBJ1-5 | - | TRBD1 | TRBV19 | TGTGCCAGTAGTCTCCTGGGACAGCTTAATCAGCCCCAGCATTTT | CASSLLGQLNQPQHF
TRBJ2-7 | - | TRBD1 | TRBV5-8 | TGTGCCAGCAGCGGTGTGGACAGGTCTTTCTACGAGCAGTACTTC | CASSGVDRSFYEQYF
TRBJ2-7 | once | - | TRBV19 | TGTGCCAGCCGACTAGGGACGGGAAAATACGAGCAGTACTTC | CASRLGTGKYEQYF
TRBJ1-2 | - | - | TRBV2 | TGTGCCAGCAGCCCCCTTGAGGGCAACTATGGCTACACCTTC | CASSPLEGNYGYTF
TRBJ2-1 | - | - | TRBV7-2 | TGTGCCAGCAGCTTAGGGACTCAGATTATTAATGAGCAGTTCTTC | CASSLGTQIINEQFF
TRBJ2-7 | once | - | TRBV29-1 | TGCAGCGGGGGGGACTCCCCGCGCGAGCAGTACTTC | CSGGDSPREQYF
TRBJ1-2 | few | TRBD1 | TRBV5-6 | TGTGCCAGCAGCTCCGGGACAGTTTATGGCTACACCTTC | CASSSGTVYGYTF
TRBJ2-7 | - | TRBD1 | TRBV10-2 | TGCGCCAGCAGTGAGACGGACAGGGGATATAGGAAGCAGTACTTC | CASSETDRGYRKQYF
TRBJ2-3 | - | - | TRBV13 | TGTGCCAGCAGCTTTTGGAGGGGGAGGGGTAGCACAGATACGCAGTATTTT | CASSFWRGRGSTDTQYF
TRBJ1-6 | - | TRBD1 | TRBV16 | TGTGCCAGCAGCCCTGGGTGGACAGGGTTACCCAGCTCCTATAATTCACCCCTCCACTTT | CASSPGWTGLPSSYNSPLHF
TRBJ2-5 | - | - | TRBV28 | TGTGCCAGCGGTCGGGAGACCCAGTACTTC | CASGRETQYF
TRBJ1-4 | - | - | TRBV5-5 | TGTGCCAGCAGCTTGGGGGCCGCAAGTTGGGATGAAAAACTGTTTTTT | CASSLGAASWDEKLFF
TRBJ1-4 | - | TRBD1 | TRBV11-2 | TGTGCCAGCAGCTTAGCCGGGACAGGGGCCGAAAAACTGTTTTTT | CASSLAGTGAEKLFF
TRBJ2-7 | - | TRBD1 | TRBV28 | TGTGCCAGCAGCCGAGGGTATGGACAGGGGACCTACGAGCAGTACTTC | CASSRGYGQGTYEQYF
TRBJ1-6 | - | TRBD1 | TRBV27 | TGTGCCAGCAAAGACAGGGGGGGACCCCTCCACTTT | CASKDRGGPLHF
TRBJ2-7 | - | - | TRBV27 | TGTGCCAGCAGGCTCCTGGGGGGCTCCTACGAGCAGTACTTC | CASRLLGGSYEQYF
TRBJ1-1 | - | - | TRBV19 | TGTGCCAGTAGTATAGTGGGCAGGCCGAACACTGAAGCTTTCTTT | CASSIVGRPNTEAFF
TRBJ2-7 | few | TRBD1 | TRBV7-9 | TGTGCCAGCAGCGCCGGGACAGGTGATTACTACGAGCAGTACTTC | CASSAGTGDYYEQYF
TRBJ2-3 | few | TRBD2 | TRBV6-1 | TGTGCCAGAAGGGACGCTAGCGGGGGCACAGATACGCAGTATTTT | CARRDASGGTDTQYF
TRBJ2-7 | - | - | TRBV4-1 | TGCGCCAGCAGCCAAGAGGGGGGGCCGTCCGGCGAGCAGTACTTC | CASSQEGGPSGEQYF
TRBJ2-6 | - | - | TRBV30 | TGTGCCTGGGAGGGTAAGAGCTCTGGGGCCAACGTCCTGACTTTC | CAWEGKSSGANVLTF
TRBJ2-7 | - | TRBD1 | TRBV19 | TGTGCCAGTACCCCGGGACAGCGCTACGAGCAGTACTTC | CASTPGQRYEQYF
TRBJ2-7 | - | TRBD1 | TRBV7-2 | TGTGCCAGCAGCCGCTACCCCGGACAGGGCTACGAGCAGTACTTC | CASSRYPGQGYEQYF
TRBJ2-5 | - | TRBD1 | TRBV5-8 | TGTGCCAGCAGCGCGCCGACAGGGGGAATTGCGGAGACCCAGTACTTC | CASSAPTGGIAETQYF
TRBJ2-3 | once | - | TRBV5-4 | TGTGCCAGCAGCCCAGGGACTTCCAGACCCTCTAGCACAGATACGCAGTATTTT | CASSPGTSRPSSTDTQYF
TRBJ1-6 | few | - | TRBV6-5 | TGTGCCAGCAGTTACGAGATGGGGGCTAATTCACCCCTCCACTTT | CASSYEMGANSPLHF
TRBJ2-5 | few | - | TRBV28 | TGTGCCAGCAGGCGTACTAGTCAAGAGACCCAGTACTTC | CASRRTSQETQYF
TRBJ1-4 | - | - | TRBV30 | TGTGCCTGGAGTGTACTTCACCGCTTTATTTTT | CAWSVLHRFIF
TRBJ2-2 | - | TRBD2 | TRBV7-9 | TGTTCCAGCAGCTCCCCTGCGGGGGGCATCACCGGGGAGCTGTTTTTT | CSSSSPAGGITGELFF
TRBJ2-7 | few | - | TRBV18 | TGTGCCAGCGGAAAAGGGGGGACAGAAGCCTACGAGCAGTACTTC | CASGKGGTEAYEQYF
TRBJ1-2 | - | - | TRBV28 | TGTGCCAGCAGTTTAGGGGGCGAGGGGCTATATGGCTACACCTTC | CASSLGGEGLYGYTF
TRBJ1-1 | few | - | TRBV4-1 | TGCGCCAGCAGCCAAGATCGGTTCAGGGCAAACACTGAAGCTTTCTTT | CASSQDRFRANTEAFF
TRBJ2-7 | - | - | TRBV15 | TGTGCCACCAGCTCCCGGACGGGAAGCTCCTACGAGCAGTACTTC | CATSSRTGSSYEQYF
TRBJ1-4 | - | - | TRBV10-2 | TGCGCCAGCAGTTTGCAGGGCAGAGAAAAACTGTTTTTT | CASSLQGREKLFF